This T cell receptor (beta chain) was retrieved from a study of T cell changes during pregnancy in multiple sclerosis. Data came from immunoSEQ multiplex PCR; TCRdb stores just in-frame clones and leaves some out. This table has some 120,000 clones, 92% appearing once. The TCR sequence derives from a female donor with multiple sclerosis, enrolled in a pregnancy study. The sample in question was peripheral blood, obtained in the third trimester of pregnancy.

CDR3 nucleotides: TGTGCCAGCAGCGCGGGGGGGGGATGGGGCACTGAAGCTTTCTTT. Amino acids: CASSAGGGWGTEAFF. The chain joins TRBV9 to TRBJ1-1; D perhaps matches TRBD1 (5 bases). The CDR3 sequence is 15 residues long. The V end was cut by 3 bases, the J end by 4 bases, with 16 bases between. From germline, CDR1 is SGDLS and CDR2 YYNGEE.